The rows below give T cell receptor beta chains drawn from one sample of a study of Ad26.COV2.S vaccination and SARS-CoV-2 variants. The table came from immunoSEQ multiplex PCR; TCRdb's copy has only in-frame clones and leaves some out. Here the sample spans about 430,000 clones, 90% being singletons. This sample comprised peripheral blood, obtained in a trial of Ad26.COV2.S vaccine versus placebo. These receptors originate from a person aged 18 to 59 who received the Ad26.COV2.S COVID-19 vaccine or a placebo. The conserved cysteine and the conserved F or W are not part of the CDR3 here. Each record gives: J gene, D gene, V gene, CDR3 protein. D genes are given only for firm matches.

j_call: TRBJ2-1
d_call: .
v_call: TRBV7-2
cdr3_aa: ASSLDRGSDEQF

j_call: TRBJ1-1
d_call: .
v_call: TRBV28
cdr3_aa: ASILGGTPMNTEAF

j_call: TRBJ2-7
d_call: TRBD2
v_call: TRBV7-2
cdr3_aa: ASSLGLASYEQY

j_call: TRBJ1-1
d_call: .
v_call: TRBV6-6
cdr3_aa: ASSYSTSTPSGAF

j_call: TRBJ1-1
d_call: TRBD1
v_call: TRBV19
cdr3_aa: ASTWTGGMNTEAF

j_call: TRBJ2-1
d_call: .
v_call: TRBV29-1
cdr3_aa: SAADNEQF

j_call: TRBJ1-6
d_call: TRBD1
v_call: TRBV30
cdr3_aa: AWTRTGGGSPLH

j_call: TRBJ2-6
d_call: TRBD1
v_call: TRBV2
cdr3_aa: ASSVEGARGANVLT

j_call: TRBJ2-3
d_call: TRBD1
v_call: TRBV5-1
cdr3_aa: ASSLRDRGFTDTQY

j_call: TRBJ1-4
d_call: TRBD1
v_call: TRBV7-3
cdr3_aa: ASSPGGLNEKLF

j_call: TRBJ2-1
d_call: TRBD2
v_call: TRBV7-3
cdr3_aa: ASSLIFGASGRGNEQF

j_call: TRBJ2-7
d_call: .
v_call: TRBV19
cdr3_aa: ASSIIRGGEQY

j_call: TRBJ1-4
d_call: TRBD1
v_call: TRBV5-4
cdr3_aa: ASKLTGGTNEKLF

j_call: TRBJ2-1
d_call: .
v_call: TRBV4-3
cdr3_aa: ASSSTGSSFEQF

j_call: TRBJ1-1
d_call: .
v_call: TRBV30
cdr3_aa: AWKGNTEAF

j_call: TRBJ2-1
d_call: .
v_call: TRBV15
cdr3_aa: ATSRDPLGGTSEQF

j_call: TRBJ2-7
d_call: .
v_call: TRBV5-4
cdr3_aa: ASSLTTSLYEQY

j_call: TRBJ1-5
d_call: .
v_call: TRBV6-5
cdr3_aa: ASKNGQGNQPQH

j_call: TRBJ2-7
d_call: TRBD2
v_call: TRBV5-6
cdr3_aa: ASSPRLAEQY

j_call: TRBJ2-7
d_call: .
v_call: TRBV10-3
cdr3_aa: AISESIGGEQY

j_call: TRBJ1-5
d_call: .
v_call: TRBV27
cdr3_aa: ASSPGISNQPQH

j_call: TRBJ2-3
d_call: TRBD2
v_call: TRBV5-4
cdr3_aa: ASSLLLAGGNTDTQY

j_call: TRBJ1-2
d_call: .
v_call: TRBV25-1
cdr3_aa: ASSGFEGNYGYT

j_call: TRBJ2-1
d_call: .
v_call: TRBV11-2
cdr3_aa: ASSLGRALEIEQF

j_call: TRBJ2-7
d_call: .
v_call: TRBV6-6
cdr3_aa: ASSSLAESYEQY

j_call: TRBJ2-2
d_call: TRBD2
v_call: TRBV9
cdr3_aa: ASSVVAGANTGELF

j_call: TRBJ2-4
d_call: TRBD2
v_call: TRBV11-2
cdr3_aa: ASSLGGLALAKNIQY

j_call: TRBJ1-4
d_call: .
v_call: TRBV30
cdr3_aa: AWRVRNEKLF

j_call: TRBJ2-3
d_call: TRBD1
v_call: TRBV18
cdr3_aa: ASSPTGDGTDTQY

j_call: TRBJ2-1
d_call: .
v_call: TRBV11-2
cdr3_aa: ASSLVGGEQF

j_call: TRBJ2-3
d_call: .
v_call: TRBV9
cdr3_aa: ASSVEGGSDTQY

j_call: TRBJ2-1
d_call: TRBD2
v_call: TRBV11-3
cdr3_aa: ASSLDGTSGANSYNEQF

j_call: TRBJ1-2
d_call: TRBD1
v_call: TRBV19
cdr3_aa: ASSPTGVYGYT

j_call: TRBJ2-7
d_call: TRBD2
v_call: TRBV5-4
cdr3_aa: ASSPETSGRSEQY

j_call: TRBJ2-7
d_call: .
v_call: TRBV6-1
cdr3_aa: ASSEIPGPSEQY

j_call: TRBJ2-7
d_call: .
v_call: TRBV4-3
cdr3_aa: ASSQEIAGPYEQY

j_call: TRBJ1-1
d_call: TRBD1
v_call: TRBV20-1
cdr3_aa: SASKGAITEAF

j_call: TRBJ2-1
d_call: TRBD1
v_call: TRBV5-1
cdr3_aa: ASSQGQDSYNEQF

j_call: TRBJ2-5
d_call: .
v_call: TRBV7-9
cdr3_aa: ASSRDSQETQY

j_call: TRBJ2-1
d_call: .
v_call: TRBV2
cdr3_aa: ASSPTMRLGF

j_call: TRBJ2-3
d_call: TRBD2
v_call: TRBV6-2/TRBV6-3
cdr3_aa: ASSARGREGLRTDTQY

j_call: TRBJ1-3
d_call: .
v_call: TRBV5-5
cdr3_aa: ASSLIAPVSSGNTIY

j_call: TRBJ1-5
d_call: .
v_call: TRBV6-1
cdr3_aa: ASSERRISNQPQH

j_call: TRBJ1-4
d_call: TRBD1
v_call: TRBV2
cdr3_aa: ASSRDRGNVNEKLF

j_call: TRBJ2-1
d_call: TRBD2
v_call: TRBV7-2
cdr3_aa: ASSWGTSHEQF

j_call: TRBJ2-2
d_call: TRBD2
v_call: TRBV18
cdr3_aa: ASSRSGTNTGELF

j_call: TRBJ1-1
d_call: .
v_call: TRBV7-3
cdr3_aa: ASSLTTWGEAF

j_call: TRBJ2-7
d_call: .
v_call: TRBV7-2
cdr3_aa: ASSLPGQSYEQY

j_call: TRBJ2-7
d_call: .
v_call: TRBV28
cdr3_aa: ASSSPVTASSYEQY

j_call: TRBJ1-4
d_call: .
v_call: TRBV7-8
cdr3_aa: ASSPGQENEKLF

j_call: TRBJ2-7
d_call: .
v_call: TRBV4-1
cdr3_aa: ASSLVGSELYEQY

j_call: TRBJ2-7
d_call: TRBD1
v_call: TRBV19
cdr3_aa: ASSTYPGQTYEQY

j_call: TRBJ2-1
d_call: .
v_call: TRBV7-2
cdr3_aa: ASSQWTRNEQF